Sequencing of this TCR beta chain was carried out in a study of T-cell reconstitution after alpha-beta-depleted transplantation in children. Construction of the TCRbeta library involved unique molecular identifiers. TCRdb fed the PCR reads into MiXCR, producing one record per CDR3 protein. This sample carries 300,000 or so distinct CDR3 sequences, about 10% of them seen once, and the ten largest clones take about 9.4%. To note about this clonotype: Its ends do not fully match the called genes, so a read error is possible.

Sequenced here: PBMCs from the stem cell graft donor, sampled from the stem cell graft. This TCR came from a human donor who donated a stem cell graft to a child with SCID.

Here the CDR3 DNA reads TGCGCCAGCAGCCAAGGCGCGACAGGGAGCTACGATCAGTACTTC. Its protein is CASSQGATGSYDQYF. The rearrangement uses TRBV4-1 and TRBJ2-7; 7 nucleotides align to TRBD1. The length of the CDR3 is 15 residues. Germline V CDR1 and CDR2: MGHRA, YSYEKL.